This T cell receptor (beta chain) was sequenced for a study of T cells in Graves' hyperthyroidism and ophthalmopathy (dated by TCRdb to 2018 to 2020). The study in broad terms: A discovery cohort of roughly 100 patients, approximately 44 with Graves' ophthalmopathy and about 58 with stable Graves' hyperthyroidism, was used to find distinguishing TCR V-J signatures. Prospective prediction of ophthalmopathy was tested in an independent validation cohort of under 20 hyperthyroidism patients and 17 patients who later progressed to ophthalmopathy. After blood sampling, hyperthyroidism patients were treated with methimazole at a starting dose of 30 mg daily, and ophthalmopathy patients were treated with high-dose intravenous methylprednisolone. Thyroid tissue and blood T-cell repertoires from about 6 Graves' hyperthyroidism patients were also compared in the study. According to the paper, TCR Vbeta CDR3 sequencing was carried out on about 140 peripheral blood samples, which came from more than 40 ophthalmopathy, 80 or so hyperthyroidism and about 17 progressor patients. The 100 or so discovery patients were divided at random into training and test sets in a 7:3 ratio. Points the paper makes about the study in general: A 13 V-J signature model separated ophthalmopathy from stable hyperthyroidism, with over 85% sensitivity and approximately 81% specificity in cross-validation and 80%/75% in testing. In validation, the model predicted progression to ophthalmopathy a median of roughly 6.2 months before onset, with about 64% sensitivity and just under 75% specificity. Blood samples also contained most of the expanded thyroid clonotypes (frequency above 0.001), which suggests that blood repertoires may reflect thyroid immune responses. No statistical method was used to fix the sample size in advance, and group allocation was not hidden from the investigators.

TCR beta CDR3 regions were amplified from RNA transcripts. The first round of RT-PCR for the TCR CDR3 was performed with the HTBI primer set and the Qiagen OneStep RT-PCR kit. Libraries were constructed in a second round of multiplex PCR, after which size selection and purification were carried out. The libraries were sequenced on an Illumina HiSeq2000 using paired-end 100 bp reads. The original pipeline was this. SOAPnuke was used to process the raw data, throwing out any read that contained adapters or uncalled bases, had a mean Phred below 15, or lacked an exact constant-primer or identifier match. High-quality paired reads were merged using COPE v1.2.5, and each unique nucleotide sequence was defined as a clonotype. Clonotypes were aligned to IMGT TRBV, TRBD and TRBJ reference segments using MiTCR v1.1. Only V-J combinations with frequency above 0.0001, covering 99% to 99.2% of repertoires, were analysed. The TCS score was defined as F50 (clonal expansion) divided by E x V (chaos), with BLOSUM62-based TCRdist calculated between CDR3 peptides within each V-J. Welch's t-statistics and random forest reduced fewer than 550 V-J features to roughly 13, which were used in a naive Bayes classifier (R e1071). Thyroid-blood repertoire similarity was quantified with the Morisita-Horn index. Using fastp at Q25 and MiXCR, TCRdb reprocessed the public reads and kept productive beta chains. Rows with a matching CDR3 protein are joined into one entry that keeps the most common DNA and genes. The V and J calls shown here were made by TCRdb, not taken from the authors' results. The sample has 500,000 to 650,000 distinct CDR3 sequences on record, 35% to 50% of them singletons. The ten top clones hold about 40% of the sample.

Points on this clonotype: This receptor's antigen is unknown. No base-level quality is on record; no much larger clone is a single base apart.

Patients with uncontrolled infections, other autoimmune diseases, pregnancy or lactation were excluded. Diagnoses were based on clinical symptoms, serum thyroxine and TRAb, thyroid ultrasound and orbital computed tomography. Total RNA was extracted using Trizol reagent, and RNA quality was assessed on an Agilent 2100 Bioanalyzer. CDR1 and CDR2, per the germline V gene, are MGHDK and SYGVNS. V is reduced by 2 bases and J by 6 bases, leaving a spacing of 5 bases between them. From cysteine to phenylalanine, the CDR3 is 13 amino acids long. Just CDR3 DNA is preserved here, 39 bases in frame from base 1.

This chain is built from TRBV25-1 and TRBJ1-6; the D gene is unclear. The specimen sequenced was peripheral blood or thyroid tissue (not recorded which). The receptor was isolated from an adult woman with Graves' disease, either hyperthyroidism or ophthalmopathy (not recorded which). The CDR3 corresponds to CASSEQLNSPLHF. The nucleotide sequence reads TGTGCCAGCAGTGAACAGCTTAATTCACCCCTCCACTTT.